This T cell receptor (beta chain) derives from a study of blood T cell repertoires in COVID-19 (dated by TCRdb to about 2020). The study in broad terms: Collaborator samples came from the United States, Italy and Spain and covered acute and convalescent phases of COVID-19. Samples were obtained from the ongoing ImmuneRACE study (first 160 participants) and from 950 to 1,500 subjects provided by 6 global collaborators. The sample metadata nearly always contained a de-identified subject ID, COVID-19 status, age in years and sex. The prospective study material was composed of cDNA or gDNA derived from T cells, B-cell-depleted T cells, or PBMCs. Deeply sampled blood TCRbeta repertoires from subjects exposed to, actively infected with, or recovered from COVID-19 were included in the dataset. HLA class I and class II types, where available, came from metadata supplied by the sample provider rather than from assay-based typing. The repertoires were made available in a free public database intended to serve as a resource for research on the immune response to SARS-CoV-2.

Regarding this clone: The clone's antigen remains unknown. Per-base quality was not reported, and no clone a single base away is much larger than it.

TCRbeta CDR3 regions were amplified from genomic DNA by means of the immunoSEQ Assay, a bias-controlled multiplex PCR. Regarding the original processing steps: The number of nucleated cells in each sample was estimated from the amplification of reference gene primers within the assay. To quantify the absolute abundance of each unique TCRbeta CDR3 rearrangement, sequence reads were collapsed and filtered. For each sample, productive Simpson clonality was calculated as the square root of Simpson's diversity index across productive rearrangements. TCRdb limited this immuneACCESS table to in-frame rearrangements with V and J called. A share of clones is missing; checked studies link under half to unresolved V genes, and the rest is unexplained. V and J calls and clone size are as listed in that table; D and trimming were resolved from the DNA. This sample holds about 150,000 clones; over 70% were observed only once. Of the sample, 2% to 3% is held by the ten largest clones.

Study-wide findings and limitations: Clinical and demographic metadata were provided uncurated, with the amount varying by source and participant.

The germline V gene (reference sequence) yields MNHEY for CDR1 and SMNVEV for CDR2. Trimmed from V: 8 bases; trimmed from J: 1 base; junction bases lacking a gene match: 12. From its cysteine to its phenylalanine, the CDR3 spans 17 amino acids. CDR3 DNA only is kept here, 51 bases in frame from base 1. Whole blood was collected in K2EDTA tubes by collaborating institutions according to the institutions' own protocols. For TCRbeta analysis, collaborator samples were shipped as frozen whole blood, as isolated PBMCs, or as DNA extracted from either sample type. This TCR was sampled from a man aged 45-60 years with active COVID-19. The chain couples TRBV27 to TRBJ1-1, and 11 junctional nucleotides match TRBD1. The specimen sequenced was peripheral blood. DNA sequence: TGTGCCAGCCATGGGGGACAGGGGGTAGTGGGGAACACTGAAGCTTTCTTT. Its coded protein is CASHGGQGVVGNTEAFF.